This TCR beta chain is from a study of T cell responses to AZD1222 COVID-19 vaccine. Whole-study results and caveats: Among AZD1222 vaccinees, only 5 to 7 were seropositive at baseline.

Assay: immunoSEQ multiplex PCR; the TCRdb copy retains only in-frame clones and omits some. Among around 110,000 clones listed, 80% to 90% were seen once. In the case of this clone: Antigen: not known.

Trimming took off 6 bases at V and 0 bases at J, with 9 bases between the two ends. Germline V gene lookup returns CDR1 MRHNA and CDR2 SNTAGT. This CDR3 is built from 15 residues. The V gene is TRBV6-4, the J gene TRBJ2-6; D is undetermined. The source of this sequence is an adult in good health. Source: peripheral blood, taken on day 0 of MenACWY control vaccination. DNA of the CDR3: TGTGCCAGCAGCGCTGTCAGCTCTGGGGCCAACGTCCTGACTTTC. The encoded protein is CASSAVSSGANVLTF.